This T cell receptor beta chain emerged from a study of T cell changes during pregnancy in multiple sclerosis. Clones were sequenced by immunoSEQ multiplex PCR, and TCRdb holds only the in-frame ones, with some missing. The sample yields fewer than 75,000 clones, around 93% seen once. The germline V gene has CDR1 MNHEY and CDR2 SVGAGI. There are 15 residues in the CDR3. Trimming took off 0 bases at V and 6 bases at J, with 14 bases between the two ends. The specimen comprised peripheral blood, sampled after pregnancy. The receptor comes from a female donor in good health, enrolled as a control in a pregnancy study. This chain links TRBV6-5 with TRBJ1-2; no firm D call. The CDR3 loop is CASSYSRSTKNGYTF. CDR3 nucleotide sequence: TGTGCCAGCAGTTACTCGAGGTCCACGAAAAATGGCTACACCTTC.